Listed below are T cell receptor beta chains from one sample, sequenced in a study of immune evolution from preneoplasia to lung adenocarcinoma. Produced via immunoSEQ multiplex PCR; TCRdb's table is partial and in-frame only. Of 5,800 or so clones detected, approximately 76% appear once; the ten largest clones hold more than 10%. The sequenced sample consisted of FFPE minimally invasive lung adenocarcinoma tissue. These receptors were taken from a person aged 70 to 85 with lung adenocarcinoma. Each CDR3 is given with its conserved first and last residue. Fields, in order: CDR3 DNA, CDR3 protein, D gene, J gene, clone size, V gene. The D gene is left open where the match is weak. Size is omitted from some rows. Given values are once, few, many or a class for expanded clones.

TGTGCCAGCAACGTAGGGGTCGCTGGAAACACCATATATTTT	CASNVGVAGNTIYF	NA	TRBJ1-3	NA	TRBV7-8
TGTGCCAGCAGGGGGACTTATGGCTACACCTTC	CASRGTYGYTF	NA	TRBJ1-2	few	TRBV28
TGTGCCAGCAGCGTAGGGGGGGGCGGCCTAGATACGCAGTATTTT	CASSVGGGGLDTQYF	NA	TRBJ2-3	NA	TRBV9
TGTGCCAGCAGCCCCGGGACAGGGGTAGGAAAACTGTTTTTT	CASSPGTGVGKLFF	TRBD1	TRBJ1-4	few	TRBV6-1
TGTGCCAGCAGCCCAACTAGCGGGAGAATCGAGACCCAGTACTTC	CASSPTSGRIETQYF	TRBD2	TRBJ2-5	NA	TRBV7-8
TGTGCCAGCAGCTTATATTACGAGCAGTACTTC	CASSLYYEQYF	NA	TRBJ2-7	NA	TRBV7-8
TGCGCCAGCAGCCGGGGGGGAGGGATAACAGATACGCAGTATTTT	CASSRGGGITDTQYF	TRBD2	TRBJ2-3	once	TRBV5-4
TGTGCCAGCAGTGAAGCGAGAGGGGGAACCTACGAGCAGTACTTC	CASSEARGGTYEQYF	NA	TRBJ2-7	NA	TRBV6-1
TGTGCCAGTAGTATTAGACAGCAGAACACTGAAGCTTTCTTT	CASSIRQQNTEAFF	NA	TRBJ1-1	NA	TRBV19
TGCGCCAGCAGCCACGGGCCCTCCTACGAGCAGTACTTC	CASSHGPSYEQYF	NA	TRBJ2-7	NA	TRBV4-1
TGTGCCAGCTCACCCCTCGGAAATGAAGCTTTCTTT	CASSPLGNEAFF	NA	TRBJ1-1	NA	TRBV18
TGTGCCACCACAGGGGAGGGGACAACCTACGAGCAGTACTTC	CATTGEGTTYEQYF	NA	TRBJ2-7	NA	TRBV10-3
TGCGCCAGCAGCTTGCGAACCGGGACAGCTGGAAACACCATATATTTT	CASSLRTGTAGNTIYF	TRBD1	TRBJ1-3	NA	TRBV5-1
TGCGCCAGCAGCCAGGCCGGCTCGGGGGGAAACTATGGCTACACCTTC	CASSQAGSGGNYGYTF	NA	TRBJ1-2	medium-sized	TRBV5-1
TGCGCCAGCAGCTTAGTTAGCGCTCAAAGGAAGACCCAGTACTTC	CASSLVSAQRKTQYF	NA	TRBJ2-5	NA	TRBV5-1